This paragraph reports one T cell receptor (beta chain). Its antigen is still unknown. Method: immunoSEQ multiplex PCR; TCRdb's copy keeps in-frame clones and lacks some. The sample lists more than 140,000 clones, around 89% occurring once. This specimen belongs to a study of T cell responses to AZD1222 COVID-19 vaccine. The CDR3 has 13 residues. Whole-study findings and limits: Reportedly, nearly half the spike-specific TCRs target unmutated variant regions. Two AZD1222 administrations were followed by greater Spike-specific TCR breadth and depth. Spike was spanned by vaccine-associated CD4 TCRs, with dominance at 160-218 and 743-854. Seropositivity was recorded at baseline in only a handful of AZD1222 recipients.

Sequenced here: peripheral blood, sampled on day 0 of AZD1222 vaccination. This sequence joins TRBV21-1 and TRBJ1-2. TRBV21-1 is shown as a pseudogene. The sequence was collected from an adult in good health. The CDR3 here is CASSTPFLYGYTF. The CDR3 DNA is TGTGCCAGCAGCACTCCCTTTCTCTATGGCTACACCTTC.